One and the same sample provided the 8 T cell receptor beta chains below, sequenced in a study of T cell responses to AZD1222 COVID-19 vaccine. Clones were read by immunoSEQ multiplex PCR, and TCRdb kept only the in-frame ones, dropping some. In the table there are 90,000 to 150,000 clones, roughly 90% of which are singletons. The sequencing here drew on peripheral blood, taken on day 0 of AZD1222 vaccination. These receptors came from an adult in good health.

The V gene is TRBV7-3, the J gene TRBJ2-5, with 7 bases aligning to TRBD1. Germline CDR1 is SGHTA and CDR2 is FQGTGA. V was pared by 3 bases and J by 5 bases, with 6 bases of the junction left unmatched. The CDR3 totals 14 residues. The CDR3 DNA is TGTGCCAGCAGCTTGACAGGGCCAGGGGAGACCCAGTACTTC. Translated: CASSLTGPGETQYF.

As DNA, the CDR3 is TGTGCCAGCAGTTACTACTCGGGGAGGACCGGGGAGCTGTTTTTT. This encodes CASSYYSGRTGELFF. J is TRBJ2-2 and V is TRBV6-6, with D possibly being TRBD2 (6 bases). Germline V gene lookup returns CDR1 MNHNY and CDR2 SVGAGI (reference sequence). Trimming pared 1 base from V and 5 bases from J, leaving 11 bases between. CDR3 length: 15 amino acids.

The CDR3 DNA follows: TGTGCCAGCAGCTTAGGGGACATCTCTGGCTACACCTTC. It is translated as CASSLGDISGYTF. The chain employs TRBV7-9 and TRBJ1-2; TRBD1 is a possible D gene (6 bases). The CDR3 has 13 amino acids. V was shortened by 1 base and J by 7 bases, with 10 bases between the two germline ends. CDR1 SEHNR and CDR2 FQNEAQ come from the germline V gene (reference sequence).

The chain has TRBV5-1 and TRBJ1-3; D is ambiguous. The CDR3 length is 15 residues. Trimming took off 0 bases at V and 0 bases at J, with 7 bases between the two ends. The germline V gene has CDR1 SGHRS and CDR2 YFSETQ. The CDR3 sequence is CASSLAGSSGNTIYF. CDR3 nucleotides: TGCGCCAGCAGCTTGGCCGGGAGCTCTGGAAACACCATATATTTT.

CDR3 residues: CASSYDGGLLNTEAFF. The CDR3 DNA follows: TGTGCCAGCAGTTACGACGGGGGCCTTCTGAACACTGAAGCTTTCTTT. The rearrangement links TRBV6-6 to TRBJ1-1; D possibly corresponds to TRBD1 (6 bases). The CDR3 length is 16 residues. Germline-derived CDR1 and CDR2 are MNHNY and SVGAGI (reference sequence). Trimming removed 2 bases at V and 0 bases at J, with 13 bases between.

CDR3 loop: CASEGRVETQYF. The CDR3 region has the DNA TGTGCCAGCGAAGGAAGGGTTGAGACCCAGTACTTC. The J gene is TRBJ2-5, the V gene TRBV7-9; no clear D. The ends were cut back, 8 bases at V and 5 bases at J, with 12 bases in the middle. The CDR3 is 12 amino acids. The germline V gene encodes CDR1 SEHNR and CDR2 FQNEAQ (reference sequence).

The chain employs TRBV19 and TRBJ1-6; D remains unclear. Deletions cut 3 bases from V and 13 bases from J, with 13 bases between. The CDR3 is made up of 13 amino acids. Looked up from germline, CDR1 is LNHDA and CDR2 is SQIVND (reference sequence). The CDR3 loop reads CASSIREGGPLHF. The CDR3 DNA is TGTGCCAGTAGTATCCGGGAAGGCGGGCCCCTCCACTTT.

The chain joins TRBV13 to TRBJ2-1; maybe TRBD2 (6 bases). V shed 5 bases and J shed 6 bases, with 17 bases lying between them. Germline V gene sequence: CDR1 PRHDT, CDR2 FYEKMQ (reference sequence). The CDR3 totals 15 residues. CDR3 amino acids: CASSRLAWVSNEQFF. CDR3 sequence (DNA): TGTGCCAGCAGCCGTCTAGCGTGGGTAAGCAATGAGCAGTTCTTC.